Presented here are 25 T cell receptor beta chains from one specimen sequenced in a study of cytomegalovirus exposure and HLA in healthy donors. This table comes from immunoSEQ multiplex PCR, and its TCRdb copy is limited to in-frame clones, with some not included. The data show roughly 170,000 clones, 84% seen once. Sequenced sample: PBMCs. These receptors all stem from a woman aged 18-29 years in good health and CMV-seropositive.

The rearrangement links TRBV5-4 to TRBJ1-4; D unclear. CDR3 length equals 12 residues. Germline CDR1 and CDR2: SGHNT and YYREEE (reference sequence). Trimming stripped 1 base from V and 5 bases from J, with 3 bases between. In DNA form, the CDR3 reads TGTGCCAGCAGCTTGCAAAATGAAAAACTGTTTTTT. It yields the protein CASSLQNEKLFF.

V is TRBV2 and J is TRBJ1-4; TRBD1 might be the D (6 bases). Per the germline V gene, CDR1 is SNHLY and CDR2 is FYNNEI. This CDR3 region has 15 residues. The V gene lost 8 bases and the J gene lost 8 bases, with 21 bases spanning the gap. The CDR3 spells CASGLQGRVVEKLFF. The DNA of the CDR3 is TGTGCCAGCGGGCTACAGGGTAGGGTCGTAGAAAAACTGTTTTTT.

The rearrangement joins TRBV6-1 to TRBJ2-7; possible D gene TRBD1, 6 bases. The CDR3 spans 15 residues. CDR1 and CDR2 (germline): MNHNS, SASEGT. Trimming pared 5 bases from V and 2 bases from J, leaving 16 bases between. CDR3 DNA sequence: TGTGCCAGCAGTCCTTTCACAGGGATCACCTACGAGCAGTACTTC. It translates to CASSPFTGITYEQYF.

The chain combines TRBV7-9 with TRBJ2-2, with D perhaps TRBD1 (5 bases). This CDR3 contains 14 residues. V dropped 5 bases and J dropped 4 bases, with 11 bases sitting between them. Germline V gene sequence: CDR1 SEHNR, CDR2 FQNEAQ (reference sequence). The CDR3 spells CASSPAGATGELFF. CDR3 nucleotides: TGTGCCAGCAGCCCGGCTGGGGCCACCGGGGAGCTGTTTTTT.

This clone was recorded a few times. The chain has TRBV4-1 and TRBJ1-6; TRBD1 matches at 8 bases. Germline CDR1 is MGHRA and CDR2 is YSYEKL. The length of the CDR3 is 16 residues. V lost 0 bases and J lost 10; bases outside the gene matches: 8. CDR3 bases: TGCGCCAGCAGCCAAGATGGGACAGGCGGAAAGTCACCCCTCCACTTT. Its protein product is CASSQDGTGGKSPLHF.

CDR3 residues: CASSRQGGNPSTDTQYF. In DNA, the CDR3 is TGTGCCAGCAGCAGACAGGGTGGGAACCCTAGCACAGATACGCAGTATTTT. The V call is TRBV27, the J call TRBJ2-3, with 7 bases identical to TRBD1. The CDR3 is 17 amino acids. The trim removed 6 bases at V and 0 bases at J, leaving 12 bases unmatched. Germline V gene lookup returns CDR1 MNHEY and CDR2 SMNVEV (reference sequence).

This chain uses TRBV6-1 with TRBJ1-1; 8 nucleotides agree with TRBD1. V dropped 3 bases and J dropped 4; count of bases not matched to a gene: 10. The CDR3 length is 16 residues. Per germline, CDR1 MNHNS and CDR2 SASEGT. The CDR3 loop is CASSDPDRGVFTEAFF. CDR3 bases: TGTGCCAGCAGTGACCCTGACAGGGGTGTGTTCACTGAAGCTTTCTTT.

The rearrangement links TRBV6-5 to TRBJ1-5; TRBD1 matches 10 bases. The CDR3 contains 15 residues. From germline, CDR1 is MNHEY and CDR2 SVGAGI. After removal of 6 bases from V and 6 bases from J, the junction contained 8 bases not matched to a gene. Written as DNA, the CDR3 is TGTGCCAGCAGCCGCGGGACAGGGGTCTCTCAGCCCCAGCATTTT. Translating gives CASSRGTGVSQPQHF.

The chain couples TRBV10-3 to TRBJ2-7; 7 nucleotides agree with TRBD1. J gave up 5 bases and V 6 bases, and 4 bases lay outside the gene matches. Germline-derived CDR1 and CDR2 are ENHRY and SYGVKD. CDR3 length: 12 residues. CDR3 nucleotide sequence: TGTGCCATCAGCCCGACAGGGAACGAGCAGTACTTC. Amino acids: CAISPTGNEQYF.

This clone was picked up a small number of times. CDR3 protein: CASSPEYSNQPQHF. The CDR3 DNA is TGTGCCAGCTCACCTGAGTATAGCAATCAGCCCCAGCATTTT. This chain uses TRBV18 with TRBJ1-5; D gene unclear. CDR1 KGHSH and CDR2 LQKENI come from the germline V gene. Between the trimmed V and J ends, which lost 3 bases and 0 bases, there was a span of 6 bases. The CDR3 is 14 residues long. Complete variable domain (other parts from reference TRBV18 and TRBJ1-5): NAGVMQNPRHLVRRRGQEARLRCSPMKGHSHVYWYRQLPEEGLKFMVYLQKENIIDESGMPKERFSAEFPKEGPSILRIQQVVRGDSAAYFCASSPEYSNQPQHFGDGTRLSIL.

This chain connects TRBV28 to TRBJ1-1; D unclear. Looked up from germline, CDR1 is MDHEN and CDR2 is SYDVKM. Trimming took off 3 bases at V and 3 bases at J, with 14 bases between the two ends. The length of the CDR3 is 15 residues. The CDR3 DNA follows: TGTGCCAGCAGTTTTTCCCCCGAGGTTGACACTGAAGCTTTCTTT. Protein product: CASSFSPEVDTEAFF.

This chain links TRBV7-9 with TRBJ2-7, with D maybe TRBD2 (7 bases). With 7 bases removed from V and 0 bases from J, the gap between germline ends came to 16 bases. Germline V CDR1 and CDR2: SEHNR, FQNEAQ (reference sequence). This CDR3 spans 15 amino acids. CDR3 in amino acids: CASNQGGASSYEQYF. The CDR3 DNA sequence: TGTGCCAGCAACCAAGGGGGGGCGAGCTCCTACGAGCAGTACTTC.

This clone was recorded a few times. The chain recombines TRBV25-1 with TRBJ1-6, with D unresolved. The CDR3 extends over 13 amino acids. The V end was cut by 3 bases, the J end by 14 bases, with 14 bases between. CDR1 is MGHDK and CDR2 is SYGVNS in the germline V gene. The CDR3, as DNA: TGTGCCAGCAGTGATTATCCCGTCCCCGCCCTCCACTTT. Translated, it gives CASSDYPVPALHF.

The gene calls are TRBV19 and TRBJ1-2, with 9 bases fitting TRBD1. This CDR3 contains 13 residues. Germline V gives CDR1 LNHDA, CDR2 SQIVND (reference sequence). V lost 3 bases, J lost 8 bases, and 4 bases stayed unmatched. This CDR3 reads CASSIGQGKGYTF. In nucleotides, the CDR3 is TGTGCCAGTAGTATCGGACAGGGGAAGGGCTACACCTTC.

The rearrangement uses TRBV2 and TRBJ2-2, with a possible D match to TRBD2 (5 bases). The CDR3 runs to 14 residues. Deletions cut 6 bases from V and 5 bases from J, with 13 bases between. CDR1 and CDR2 (germline): SNHLY, FYNNEI. The CDR3 reads CASSPGDPTGELFF. CDR3 in DNA: TGTGCCAGCAGCCCCGGGGATCCGACCGGGGAGCTGTTTTTT.

The chain is built from TRBV2 and TRBJ1-2; 7 bases are a match to TRBD1. In germline, CDR1 is SNHLY, CDR2 FYNNEI. After removal of 8 bases from V and 6 bases from J, the junction contained 3 bases not matched to a gene. This CDR3 has 11 amino acids. Here the CDR3 reads CASQGDHGYTF. The CDR3 DNA is TGTGCCAGCCAGGGGGATCATGGCTACACCTTC.

As for this clone: Other DNA variants within this sample encode the same CDR3. The rearrangement uses TRBV9 and TRBJ1-1; 7 positions match TRBD1. This CDR3 has 13 residues. Germline CDR1 SGDLS, CDR2 YYNGEE. V lost 4 bases and J lost 4; bases outside the gene matches: 4. CDR3 region: CASSPRTGTEAFF. The CDR3 DNA reads as TGTGCCAGCAGCCCACGGACAGGCACTGAAGCTTTCTTT.

The chain employs TRBV7-2 and TRBJ2-3, with D possibly TRBD1 on 5 matching bases. The V gene lost 1 base and the J gene lost 0 bases, with 5 bases spanning the gap. The CDR3 runs 14 residues. Germline V lookup: CDR1 SGHTA, CDR2 FQGNSA. As DNA, the CDR3 is TGTGCCAGCAGCTTAGACAGGAGCACAGATACGCAGTATTTT. It yields the protein CASSLDRSTDTQYF.

The J gene is TRBJ1-1, the V gene TRBV7-9, with unresolved D. In germline, CDR1 is SEHNR, CDR2 FQNEAQ (reference sequence). The V end lost 5 bases, the J end lost 6 bases, and 19 bases lay between the germline ends. This CDR3 spans 15 amino acids. The CDR3: CASSSNLVGSAEAFF. In DNA, the CDR3 is TGTGCCAGCAGCAGTAACCTCGTAGGTAGCGCTGAAGCTTTCTTT.

This chain uses TRBV16 with TRBJ1-5; the match to TRBD1 covers 7 bases. Germline V gives CDR1 KGHSY, CDR2 FQNENV. Unmatched junction bases numbered 6, after V lost 0 bases and J lost 7 bases. This CDR3 comprises 15 residues. The CDR3 coding sequence is TGTGCCAGCAGCCAATCTAGGGACAGAGAGCAGCCCCAGCATTTT. Protein sequence: CASSQSRDREQPQHF.

The chain couples TRBV10-3 to TRBJ1-4, with D maybe TRBD1 (5 bases). Trimming removed 6 bases at V and 0 bases at J, with 8 bases between. Germline V lookup: CDR1 ENHRY, CDR2 SYGVKD. CDR3 size: 14 residues. CDR3 in DNA: TGTGCCATCAGGGCGACAGCAACTAATGAAAAACTGTTTTTT. Its translation is CAIRATATNEKLFF.

The chain uses TRBV2 and TRBJ1-2; D is ambiguous. Trimming removed 8 bases at V and 2 bases at J, with 9 bases between. The CDR3 has 12 amino acids. Germline V gives CDR1 SNHLY, CDR2 FYNNEI. Written as DNA, the CDR3 is TGTGCCAGCCCGGCGGGGAACTATGGCTACACCTTC. As protein: CASPAGNYGYTF.

The genes are TRBV18 and TRBJ2-1; 10 positions match TRBD2. V was pared by 4 bases and J by 8 bases, with 14 bases of the junction left unmatched. CDR1 is KGHSH, CDR2 LQKENI, per germline. The CDR3 contains 17 residues. The CDR3: CASSRSGGAIGSDEQFF. Here the CDR3 DNA reads TGTGCCAGCTCACGGAGCGGGGGGGCTATTGGTTCTGATGAGCAGTTCTTC.

In this sample, this clone turned up once. The rearrangement links TRBV23-1 to TRBJ1-5; no clear D gene. TRBV23-1 is labeled an ORF, and its function is uncertain. The V and J ends lost 5 bases and 0 bases respectively, with 29 bases between them. The length of the CDR3 is 21 residues. This chain's CDR3 is CASSVPRPSGRVHDSNQPQHF. CDR3 in DNA: TGCGCCAGCAGTGTCCCTAGGCCTTCCGGTAGAGTCCATGATAGCAATCAGCCCCAGCATTTT.

The chain is built from TRBV19 and TRBJ2-6; 8 nucleotides match TRBD1. Per germline, CDR1 LNHDA and CDR2 SQIVND (reference sequence). The CDR3 covers 20 residues. The V and J ends lost 1 base and 0 bases, in that order; junction bases with no gene match: 11. The DNA of the CDR3 is TGTGCCAGTAGTATAGTAGCCGGGACAGGTTCATTCTCTGGGGCCAACGTCCTGACTTTC. Protein: CASSIVAGTGSFSGANVLTF.